One and the same sample provided the 6 T cell receptor beta chains below, sequenced in a study of T cell changes during pregnancy in multiple sclerosis. Here immunoSEQ multiplex PCR was the method, and the copy in TCRdb shows in-frame clones only, minus some. The sample lists 40,000 to 60,000 clones, over 90% occurring once. The sequences come from CD4+ T cells from peripheral blood mononuclear cells, collected in the third trimester of pregnancy. The receptors were gathered from a female donor with multiple sclerosis, enrolled in a pregnancy study.

The V gene is TRBV9, the J gene TRBJ2-1; tentatively, D is TRBD1 (5 bases). The CDR3 consists of 15 residues. The V gene lost 4 bases and the J gene lost 1 base, with 12 bases spanning the gap. CDR1 and CDR2 from the germline V gene are SGDLS and YYNGEE. The CDR3 region has the DNA TGTGCCAGCAGCAGGGGTGGCGTTTCCTACAATGAGCAGTTCTTC. Translated, it gives CASSRGGVSYNEQFF.

The rearrangement links TRBV9 to TRBJ2-7, with 8 bases aligning to TRBD1. The germline V gene encodes CDR1 SGDLS and CDR2 YYNGEE. V dropped 3 bases and J dropped 2; count of bases not matched to a gene: 7. The CDR3 is made up of 15 amino acids. The CDR3 reads CASSAGQVRTYEQYF. In DNA form, the CDR3 reads TGTGCCAGCAGCGCGGGACAGGTTAGGACCTACGAGCAGTACTTC.

In its sample, this clone was seen once. The rearrangement joins TRBV19 to TRBJ2-5; 7 nucleotides agree with TRBD2. The CDR3 totals 15 residues. The V and J ends lost 11 bases and 5 bases, in that order; junction bases with no gene match: 17. Looked up from germline, CDR1 is LNHDA and CDR2 is SQIVND (reference sequence). The CDR3 nucleotides read TGTGCCTCATCCTCAGGGATCCAGGGAGGGGAGACCCAGTACTTC. It specifies CASSSGIQGGETQYF.

The gene calls are TRBV27 and TRBJ1-2; no reliable D call. The V gene's germline CDR1 is MNHEY and CDR2 SMNVEV (reference sequence). Trimming removed 3 bases from V and 0 bases from J, with 14 bases in between. CDR3 size: 16 residues. The CDR3 DNA follows: TGTGCCAGCAGTTTCGCGGGTAGTTCGCCTAACTATGGCTACACCTTC. Amino acid sequence: CASSFAGSSPNYGYTF.

This chain connects TRBV27 to TRBJ1-1, with unresolved D. The CDR3 has 14 residues. Germline-derived CDR1 and CDR2 are MNHEY and SMNVEV (reference sequence). The ends were cut back, 5 bases at V and 1 base at J, with 11 bases in the middle. The CDR3 sequence: CASSRGEPNTEAFF. The CDR3 DNA sequence: TGTGCCAGCAGTCGGGGTGAACCGAACACTGAAGCTTTCTTT.

This rearrangement joins TRBV7-2 to TRBJ1-2; D not resolved. Trimming removed 4 bases from V and 4 bases from J, with 4 bases in between. CDR3 length equals 11 residues. Germline V lookup: CDR1 SGHTA, CDR2 FQGNSA. This CDR3 is CASSSIYGYTF. For the CDR3, the DNA is TGTGCCAGCAGCTCCATCTATGGCTACACCTTC.